The source of this T cell receptor (beta chain) is a study of blood T cell repertoires in COVID-19. About the research overall: Material from acute and convalescent COVID-19 was sourced from the United States, Italy and Spain. T cells, B-cell-depleted T cells, or PBMCs supplied cDNA or gDNA.

The length of the CDR3 is 11 residues. CDR1 is MDHEN, CDR2 SYDVKM, per germline. The germline V and J ends were trimmed by 3 bases and 9 bases, with 8 bases remaining between them. Enrolment of Seattle patients took place during active infection, and they were followed longitudinally. Authors' processing steps: How many nucleated cells were present was estimated from reference gene primer amplification. Generated by immunoSEQ multiplex PCR, the TCRdb table keeps only in-frame clones and is missing some. V and J calls and clone size are copied from that table; D and trimming were computed from the DNA. Found here are 300,000 to 450,000 clones, over 85% of them singletons; the top ten hold about 3.9%.

This sequence originates from a woman aged 60-75 years with COVID-19, enrolled during active disease. The chain employs TRBV28 and TRBJ1-1, with D unclear. Specimen: peripheral blood. CDR3 DNA sequence: TGTGCCAGCAGTTTGAAGACACAAGCTTTCTTT. Translated: CASSLKTQAFF.